The rows below give T cell receptor beta chains drawn from one sample of a study of T cell changes during pregnancy in multiple sclerosis. This table comes from immunoSEQ multiplex PCR, and its TCRdb copy is limited to in-frame clones, with some not included. The sample yields roughly 40,000 clones, 90% seen once. The material sequenced was CD4+ T cells from peripheral blood mononuclear cells, taken in the first trimester of pregnancy. These receptor sequences come from a female donor in good health, enrolled as a control in a pregnancy study. The CDR3 runs from the conserved cysteine through the conserved F or W. Each record gives: J gene, V gene, clone size, D gene, CDR3 DNA, CDR3 protein. The D gene is left open where the match is weak. Part of the rows lack a size; the others show once, few, many or a class for expanded clones.

>TRBJ2-6|TRBV11-3|.|.
TGTGCCAGCAGCCCAGGTTCTGGGGCCAACGTCCTGACTTTC
CASSPGSGANVLTF
>TRBJ1-3|TRBV29-1|.|TRBD1
TGCAGCGTTGAAGATCGGTGGACAGGAGGAAACACCATATATTTT
CSVEDRWTGGNTIYF
>TRBJ2-7|TRBV27|once|.
TGTGCCAGCAGTAGAGCGTGGGGTAGCCAGGGCGAGCAGTACTTC
CASSRAWGSQGEQYF
>TRBJ1-2|TRBV4-3|.|.
TGCGCCAGCAGCCAAGGACAGCCATACTATGGCTACACCTTC
CASSQGQPYYGYTF
>TRBJ2-3|TRBV11-2|.|TRBD2
TGTGCCAGCAGCCGAACTAGCGGGGGGGCAGATACGCAGTATTTT
CASSRTSGGADTQYF
>TRBJ2-2|TRBV7-6|.|.
TGTGCCAGCAGCCCCGATAGGGGAAGCACCGGGGAGCTGTTTTTT
CASSPDRGSTGELFF
>TRBJ1-3|TRBV5-6|.|.
TGTGCCAGCAGCTCAAACGCCCGGACTGTCTTGGGAAACACCATATATTTT
CASSSNARTVLGNTIYF
>TRBJ1-4|TRBV30|.|.
TGTGCCTGGAGTGTAACGGGTTCTAATGAAAAACTGTTTTTT
CAWSVTGSNEKLFF
>TRBJ1-5|TRBV10-3|.|.
TGTGCCATTTCACAGGGTCCAGGTAGCAATCAGCCCCAGCATTTT
CAISQGPGSNQPQHF
>TRBJ2-7|TRBV6-1|.|TRBD2
TGTGCTTCCCGACCCCCCACTAGCGGGAACAACGAGCAGTACTTC
CASRPPTSGNNEQYF
>TRBJ2-2|TRBV7-8|.|.
TGTGCCAGCCGAGCCCGGGACTCAGGGAACACCGGGGAGCTGTTTTTT
CASRARDSGNTGELFF
>TRBJ2-5|TRBV5-7|.|.
TGTGCCAGCAGCTGGACCTCGGGGGTTGAGACCCAGTACTTC
CASSWTSGVETQYF
>TRBJ1-3|TRBV7-6|.|TRBD1
TGTGCCAGCAGCTTTGGGACAGGGAACTCTGGAAACACCATATATTTT
CASSFGTGNSGNTIYF
>TRBJ2-1|TRBV4-3|.|.
TGCGCCAGCAGCCCCGGGGGGCTGTTGGGGAATGAGCAGTTCTTC
CASSPGGLLGNEQFF
>TRBJ1-5|TRBV19|once|.
TGTGCCAGTACGGAGAGCAATCAGCCCCAGCATTTT
CASTESNQPQHF
>TRBJ2-2|TRBV5-6|.|.
TGTGCCAGCAGCCCCTTGGGCGTGGGCACCGGGGAGCTGTTTTTT
CASSPLGVGTGELFF
>TRBJ2-1|TRBV2|.|TRBD1
TGTGCCAGCAGTAGGGACAGGGGCGTCAATGAGCAGTTCTTC
CASSRDRGVNEQFF
>TRBJ2-1|TRBV27|.|TRBD1
TGTGCCAGCAGGGAACGACAGGGGTCGCACAATGAGCAGTTCTTC
CASRERQGSHNEQFF
>TRBJ1-1|TRBV18|.|.
TGTGCCAGCTCACTCTGGGGGGGCACTGAAGCTTTCTTT
CASSLWGGTEAFF
>TRBJ2-7|TRBV19|.|TRBD2
TGTGCCAGTGTGCCTAGCGGGGGACCCTACGAGCAGTACTTC
CASVPSGGPYEQYF
>TRBJ1-5|TRBV27|.|.
TGTGCCAGCAGTTTGCGGGCGGGGAATAGCAATCAGCCCCAGCATTTT
CASSLRAGNSNQPQHF
>TRBJ1-4|TRBV5-1|.|.
TGCGCCAGCAGCCCCGGGTCGCTCAATGAAAAACTGTTTTTT
CASSPGSLNEKLFF
>TRBJ1-3|TRBV15|.|.
TGTGCCACCAGCAGAGAGACAAGGAAGGGAAACACCATATATTTT
CATSRETRKGNTIYF
>TRBJ1-5|TRBV18|once|.
TGTGCCAGCTCTCGGGGGGATTATCAGCCCCAGCATTTT
CASSRGDYQPQHF
>TRBJ2-1|TRBV10-3|.|TRBD1
TGTGCCATCAGTGACCACAAACTAGGGGGCGCCTACAATGAGCAGTTCTTC
CAISDHKLGGAYNEQFF
>TRBJ1-6|TRBV10-2|.|.
TGCGCCAGCACCTCGAATTCACCCCTCCACTTT
CASTSNSPLHF
>TRBJ1-1|TRBV11-2|.|.
TGTGCCAGCAGCTTACTGACAGTGAACACTGAAGCTTTCTTT
CASSLLTVNTEAFF
>TRBJ2-2|TRBV5-1|.|TRBD2
TGCGCCAGCAACCCCGGGACTACGAACACCGGGGAGCTGTTTTTT
CASNPGTTNTGELFF
>TRBJ2-2|TRBV19|few|TRBD1
TGTGCCAGTAGTATCGGGACACAGGGGGATAACACCGGGGAGCTGTTTTTT
CASSIGTQGDNTGELFF
>TRBJ1-1|TRBV28|.|.
TGTGCCAGCAGTTTGGTTGGGGAGGAAGCTTTCTTT
CASSLVGEEAFF
>TRBJ2-2|TRBV25-1|once|TRBD1
TGTGCCAGCAGAGCCAACGCCTTGGACAGGCCCGACACCGGGGAGCTGTTTTTT
CASRANALDRPDTGELFF
>TRBJ2-5|TRBV6-6|.|TRBD1
TGTGCCAGCAGTTACGGGACAGGGGGCGTAGAGACCCAGTACTTC
CASSYGTGGVETQYF
>TRBJ2-1|TRBV19|.|.
TGTGCCAGTAGTATAGATTCGACAACGAATGAGCAGTTCTTC
CASSIDSTTNEQFF
>TRBJ1-1|TRBV4-3|once|TRBD1
TGCGCCAGCAGCCAAGCCATGGGACAGCTCCCGATGGCTTTCTTT
CASSQAMGQLPMAFF
>TRBJ2-1|TRBV28|.|TRBD2
TGTGCCAGCAGACCGGGAGGGGATGAGCAGTTCTTC
CASRPGGDEQFF
>TRBJ2-5|TRBV19|.|TRBD2
TGTGCCAGTAGTATATCTAGCGGGGTTATCAAAGAGACCCAGTACTTC
CASSISSGVIKETQYF
>TRBJ1-6|TRBV4-1|.|TRBD1
TGCGCCAGCAGCCACCCCAGGGGGGAGAATTCACCCCTCCACTTT
CASSHPRGENSPLHF
>TRBJ2-7|TRBV29-1|.|TRBD1
TGCAGCACCAGAGGACAGGGCCTCACCGAGCAGTACTTC
CSTRGQGLTEQYF
>TRBJ2-1|TRBV7-3|.|TRBD2
TGTGCCAGCAGCTTAGCCGGGAGGGAGCAGTTCTTC
CASSLAGREQFF
>TRBJ1-5|TRBV2|.|.
TGTGCCAGCGTGAGGAGCAGCAATCAGCCCCAGCATTTT
CASVRSSNQPQHF
>TRBJ1-3|TRBV25-1|.|TRBD1
TGTGCCAGCAGCGGGACAGGTGTTCGCCCCAGCACCATATATTTT
CASSGTGVRPSTIYF
>TRBJ1-2|TRBV5-6|.|.
TGTGCCAGCAGCCATCCACCATCGAACAGAGTTGTTAACTATGGCTACACCTTC
CASSHPPSNRVVNYGYTF
>TRBJ2-5|TRBV5-4|.|.
TGTGCCAGCAGCTACGGACAGCACCAAGAGACCCAGTACTTC
CASSYGQHQETQYF
>TRBJ2-5|TRBV21-1|.|.
TGTGCCAGCAGCCCCTGGACTAGCGGACTACAAGAGACCCAGTACTTC
CASSPWTSGLQETQYF
>TRBJ2-1|TRBV7-3|.|.
TGTGCCAGCAGCTGGGGGGACAGCCCTGGGTTATCTGAGCAGTTCTTC
CASSWGDSPGLSEQFF
>TRBJ1-2|TRBV6-6|.|.
TGTGCCAGCACAAAGGTGCTTTGGGACAAGAAGGATGGCTACACCTTC
CASTKVLWDKKDGYTF
>TRBJ1-4|TRBV11-2|.|TRBD1
TGTGCCAGCAGCCTTACCGGGACAGGGGAGGAAAAGCTGTTTTTT
CASSLTGTGEEKLFF
>TRBJ2-2|TRBV10-2|.|.
TGCGCCAGTTCCAGGGGATTCGACACCGGGGAGCTGTTTTTT
CASSRGFDTGELFF
>TRBJ1-1|TRBV18|.|.
TGTGCCAGCTCACCCCAACAGGACGGGGGAGCTTTCTTT
CASSPQQDGGAFF
>TRBJ1-1|TRBV18|.|TRBD1
TGTGCCAGCTCACCCGGGACAGGGCCCCCTGAAGCTTTCTTT
CASSPGTGPPEAFF
>TRBJ2-3|TRBV5-8|.|TRBD2
TGTGCCAGCAGCTTGGGTAGCGGGGGCTCTAGCACAGATACGCAGTATTTT
CASSLGSGGSSTDTQYF
>TRBJ1-6|TRBV5-5|once|TRBD1
TGTGCCAGCAGCGGGCAGGGGGCGCAAAATTCACCCCTCCACTTT
CASSGQGAQNSPLHF
>TRBJ2-1|TRBV18|.|TRBD2
TGTGCCAGCTCACCGGGGGGGGTCCATGAGCAGTTCTTC
CASSPGGVHEQFF